The 16 T cell receptor beta chains listed next were all sequenced from one sample in a study of CD8 T cells in Susac syndrome. About 0.5 to 1 ug RNA was reverse transcribed with random hexamers. TCRdb independently ran MiXCR on the immunoSEQ multiplex PCR reads; one entry per CDR3 protein. The table has around 140,000 distinct CDR3 sequences, over 75% seen once; the top ten hold 0.51%. The sequencing input was CD8+ T cells from PBMCs. These receptors were obtained from a human donor with multiple sclerosis.

This clonotype has a single count. V and J are TRBV5-8 and TRBJ2-1; tentative D call: TRBD1 (5 bases). V was shortened by 4 bases and J by 8 bases, with 16 bases between the two germline ends. CDR3 length: 14 amino acids. Germline-derived CDR1 and CDR2 are SGHTS and YDEGEE. The CDR3 DNA reads as TGTGCCAGCAGCCCTCCGCTCAGGGTAGATGAGCAGTTCTTC. Translation: CASSPPLRVDEQFF.

J is TRBJ2-1 and V is TRBV12-3 or TRBV12-4; D assignment may be TRBD1 or TRBD2 (5 bases each). This CDR3 comprises 13 residues. The V end lost 5 bases, the J end lost 5 bases, and 10 bases lay between the germline ends. CDR3 in amino acids: CASSGDLNNEQFF. CDR3 DNA: TGTGCCAGCAGTGGGGACCTCAACAATGAGCAGTTCTTC.

The chain couples TRBV6-5 to TRBJ2-2; D remains ambiguous. V dropped 1 base and J dropped 4 bases, with 1 base sitting between them. From germline, CDR1 is MNHEY and CDR2 SVGAGI. CDR3 size: 12 residues. The CDR3: CASSYFTGELFF. The CDR3 DNA is TGTGCCAGCAGTTACTTCACCGGGGAGCTGTTTTTT.

The rearrangement joins TRBV19 to TRBJ1-1; possible D gene TRBD1, 6 bases. The V gene lost 5 bases and the J gene lost 5 bases, with 15 bases spanning the gap. The length of the CDR3 is 14 residues. Germline V CDR1 and CDR2: LNHDA, SQIVND (reference sequence). CDR3 DNA: TGTGCCAGTAGTTTGGGGGCGTTTGGGACTGAAGCTTTCTTT. It is translated as CASSLGAFGTEAFF.

This chain joins TRBV7-3 and TRBJ2-3; D unclear. This CDR3 spans 12 amino acids. Germline CDR1 and CDR2: SGHTA and FQGTGA. Trimming pared 5 bases from V and 5 bases from J, leaving 8 bases between. CDR3: CASSPPGDTQYF. The CDR3 coding sequence is TGTGCCAGCAGCCCTCCAGGAGATACGCAGTATTTT.

This chain uses TRBV7-9 with TRBJ1-2; tentative D call: TRBD1 (6 bases). This CDR3 is built from 13 residues. Trimming shortened V by 5 bases and J by 6 bases, and 13 bases separated the two germline ends. CDR1 SEHNR and CDR2 FQNEAQ come from the germline V gene (reference sequence). As DNA, the CDR3 is TGTGCCAGCAGCATTACAGGGAGTCATGGCTACACCTTC. This codes for CASSITGSHGYTF.

This chain connects TRBV12-3 or TRBV12-4 to TRBJ2-3, with D possibly being TRBD1 (6 bases). V dropped 4 bases and J dropped 0 bases, with 11 bases sitting between them. The CDR3 is 15 residues long. The DNA for the CDR3 is TGTGCCAGCAGTTCCGGACAGCCTAGCACAGATACGCAGTATTTT. This gives the protein CASSSGQPSTDTQYF.

The J gene is TRBJ2-1, the V gene TRBV4-3, with D possibly being TRBD2 (5 bases). Trimming pared 0 bases from V and 3 bases from J, leaving 9 bases between. The CDR3 spans 15 residues. Germline V lookup: CDR1 LGHNA, CDR2 YSLEER. This CDR3 reads CASSQDFSDYNEQFF. CDR3 sequence (DNA): TGCGCCAGCAGCCAAGATTTTAGCGACTACAATGAGCAGTTCTTC.

The chain links TRBV27 to TRBJ2-5; possibly TRBD2 for D (6 bases). The CDR3 is 16 amino acids. The V end lost 4 bases, the J end lost 3 bases, and 18 bases lay between the germline ends. From germline, CDR1 is MNHEY and CDR2 SMNVEV (reference sequence). The CDR3 spells CASSSLAPRGKETQYF. The CDR3 DNA follows: TGTGCCAGCAGTTCCCTAGCGCCCAGAGGAAAAGAGACCCAGTACTTC.

The chain links TRBV30 to TRBJ1-1; D is unresolved. CDR1 is GTSNPN, CDR2 SVGIG, per germline (reference sequence). The CDR3 covers 11 residues. V was shortened by 5 bases and J by 7 bases, with 11 bases between the two germline ends. CDR3 protein: CAWASGGEAFF. DNA for the CDR3: TGTGCCTGGGCCTCGGGAGGTGAAGCTTTCTTT.

This sequence joins TRBV5-4 and TRBJ2-7; 11 positions match TRBD1. The CDR3 length is 14 residues. Trimming took 4 bases from V and 4 from J; bases not matched to a gene: 4. Germline lookup yields CDR1 SGHNT and CDR2 YYREEE (reference sequence). CDR3 amino acids: CASSQGQGEYEQYF. CDR3 nucleotides: TGTGCCAGCAGCCAGGGACAGGGGGAGTACGAGCAGTACTTC. The whole variable domain, filled in from reference TRBV5-4 and TRBJ2-7, reads ETGVTQSPTHLIKTRGQQVTLRCSSQSGHNTVSWYQQALGQGPQFIFQYYREEENGRGNFPPRFSGLQFPNYSSELNVNALELDDSALYLCASSQGQGEYEQYFGPGTRLTVT.

The chain carries TRBV4-2 and TRBJ2-1; possible D gene TRBD2, 5 bases. V was pared by 2 bases and J by 5 bases, with 16 bases between. This CDR3 contains 16 residues. Germline assignment: CDR1 LGHNA and CDR2 YNFKEQ. CDR3 in amino acids: CASSQWSGIPNNEQFF. CDR3 DNA: TGTGCCAGCAGCCAATGGTCCGGGATCCCCAACAATGAGCAGTTCTTC.

The chain recombines TRBV7-9 with TRBJ1-2; TRBD1 might be the D (5 bases). From germline, CDR1 is SEHNR and CDR2 FQNEAQ (reference sequence). Trimming took 5 bases from V and 8 from J, leaving 24 bases between them. The CDR3 contains 16 residues. The DNA of the CDR3 is TGTGCCAGCAGCCAGATGAATGGGGCGGAGAGAGAGGGCTACACCTTC. Translation: CASSQMNGAEREGYTF.

In its sample, this clonotype was seen once. The chain combines TRBV5-1 with TRBJ1-1; 7 nucleotides match TRBD1. The V gene's germline CDR1 is SGHRS and CDR2 YFSETQ. The V gene end was trimmed by 3 bases and the J gene end by 8 bases; junction bases not matched to a gene: 7. The CDR3 is 13 amino acids. The DNA of the CDR3 is TGCGCCAGCAGCTCTCCCGGACAGGTGGAAGCTTTCTTT. It is translated as CASSSPGQVEAFF.

The genes are TRBV28 and TRBJ2-3; 13 bases agree with TRBD2. The CDR3 contains 16 residues. V trimming: 8 bases; J trimming: 4 bases; junction bases outside the gene matches: 9. Germline V CDR1 and CDR2: MDHEN, SYDVKM. For the CDR3, the DNA is TGTGCCAGCTCATGGACTAGCGGGGGTGAGGCAGATACGCAGTATTTT. The encoded protein is CASSWTSGGEADTQYF.

This clonotype was counted between two and nine times. The chain couples TRBV11-3 to TRBJ2-1, with D maybe TRBD2 (6 bases). The V and J ends lost 3 bases and 0 bases respectively, with 24 bases between them. The CDR3 is made up of 20 amino acids. From germline, CDR1 is SGHNT and CDR2 YENEEA. For the CDR3, the DNA is TGTGCCAGCAGCTTCCGCCCCCTCCCGGCGGGGCCTAGCTCCTACAATGAGCAGTTCTTC. Translating gives CASSFRPLPAGPSSYNEQFF.